The 5 T cell receptor beta chains given below trace back to one sample, sequenced in a study of CD4 T cells in relation to SARS-CoV-2 and coronaviruses (dated by TCRdb to the early 2020s). Their antigens are not known. The library was prepared using the immunoSEQ multiplex PCR assay. Here the immuneACCESS table is served through TCRdb, limited to in-frame sequences with V and J called. Missing clones are a known gap in these copies; in checked studies unresolved V genes cover under half, and the rest lacks a known reason. This sample comprises more than 35,000 clones, 77% of them detected only once. The ten largest clonotypes hold 2.8% of the sample. The specimen was memory CD4+ T cells from PBMCs, cultured in vitro. The cell subset or site label, read with the paper, signifies: memory (non-naive) CD4+ T cells. These receptors were taken from an adult with COVID-19.

CDR3 protein: CASSLDGNTGAEAFF. In DNA form, the CDR3 reads TGTGCCAGCAGCTTAGACGGAAACACAGGGGCTGAAGCTTTCTTT. This chain links TRBV11-2 with TRBJ1-1, with 7 bases aligning to TRBD1. The CDR3 runs 15 residues. The V segment lost 0 bases and the J segment 6 bases; nucleotides outside the gene matches: 7. Germline assignment: CDR1 SGHAT and CDR2 FQNNGV.

In its sample, this clone was seen a few times. V usage is TRBV5-4 and J usage is TRBJ2-1; 9 positions agree with TRBD2. From germline, CDR1 is SGHNT and CDR2 YYREEE (reference sequence). This CDR3 has 13 amino acids. The junction had 2 bases not matched to a gene; V was cut back by 4 bases and J by 6 bases. The CDR3: CASSTGLANEQFF. In nucleotides, the CDR3 is TGTGCCAGCAGCACGGGACTAGCCAATGAGCAGTTCTTC.

This clone appeared once. The chain recombines TRBV2 with TRBJ2-3; weak D call: TRBD2 (6 bases). The ends were cut back, 1 base at V and 0 bases at J, with 14 bases in the middle. The CDR3 spans 17 residues. Germline V gives CDR1 SNHLY, CDR2 FYNNEI. CDR3 residues: CASSEGDLLSSTDTQYF. CDR3 nucleotides: TGTGCCAGCAGTGAAGGGGACTTATTATCTAGCACAGATACGCAGTATTTT. Full variable domain (rest looked up from reference TRBV2 and TRBJ2-3): EPEVTQTPSHQVTQMGQEVILRCVPISNHLYFYWYRQILGQKVEFLVSFYNNEISEKSEIFDDQFSVERPDGSNFTLKIRSTKLEDSAMYFCASSEGDLLSSTDTQYFGPGTRLTVL.

This chain connects TRBV4-2 to TRBJ2-7; 12 bases align to TRBD2. Germline-derived CDR1 and CDR2 are LGHNA and YNFKEQ. V shed 4 bases and J 0 bases; nucleotides not matched to a gene: 10. The CDR3 has 18 residues. The CDR3 spells CASSPILAGGAYSYEQYF. As DNA, the CDR3 is TGTGCCAGCAGCCCAATACTAGCGGGAGGCGCCTACTCCTACGAGCAGTACTTC.

This clone is a singleton in its sample. V is TRBV7-2 and J is TRBJ2-5, with 8 bases matching TRBD1. V shed 3 bases, J shed 7 bases, and the junction held 10 bases outside the gene matches. There are 15 residues in the CDR3. Germline-derived CDR1 and CDR2 are SGHTA and FQGNSA. The CDR3 DNA follows: TGTGCCAGCAGCTTTGACAGGGGACCCGCTCGGACCCAGTACTTC. Protein: CASSFDRGPARTQYF. The full variable domain, its missing parts supplied by reference TRBV7-2 and TRBJ2-5, is GAGVSQSPSNKVTEKGKDVELRCDPISGHTALYWYRQSLGQGLEFLIYFQGNSAPDKSGLPSDRFSAERTGGSVSTLTIQRTQQEDSAVYLCASSFDRGPARTQYFGPGTRLLVL.